This T cell receptor (beta chain) was sequenced for a study of cytomegalovirus exposure and HLA in healthy donors. Study-wide findings and caveats: Rare TCR sequences dominated, though some public TCRs recurred in many donors. Later analysis showed most CMV-associated TCR beta chains appearing HLA-restricted. A later analysis showed TCR association rates differing by HLA locus, peaking at DRB1 and lowest at HLA-C.

Germline V gene lookup returns CDR1 MDHEN and CDR2 SYDVKM. The CDR3 totals 12 residues. The trim removed 11 bases at V and 2 bases at J, leaving 2 bases unmatched. Donors consisted of healthy bone marrow donors. Comments on this clone: Its target is not known.

A multiplex PCR was run with 60 Vbeta primers and 13 Jbeta primers. The table came from immunoSEQ multiplex PCR; TCRdb's copy has only in-frame clones and leaves some out. There are roughly 160,000 clones in the sample; almost 75% occur only once, and approximately 5.4% lies in the top ten. Sequenced: PBMCs. The chain carries TRBV28 and TRBJ2-2; TRBD2 agrees at 7 bases. This receptor was obtained from a woman between 18 and 29 years old in good health and CMV-seropositive. The CDR3 loop reads CAGEGNTGELFF. In DNA, the CDR3 is TGTGCCGGGGAGGGTAACACCGGGGAGCTGTTTTTT.